Included here is one TCR beta chain sequence, with context. This entry comes from a study of shared clonotypes between healthy human individuals. Study-wide context: Three plates each covered CD4 naive and memory; CD8 naive two, CD8 memory one.

CD45RO-negative CD8 cells positively selected for CCR7 made up the naive population, which excluded terminally differentiated effector memory CD45RA+ cells. The study enrolled healthy HIV-negative adults without recent acute infections or vaccinations as donors. Only in-frame clones appear in the TCRdb table, and some are missing; sequencing was by immunoSEQ multiplex PCR. The sample lists about 590,000 clones; nearly 97% were seen once. V was shortened by 7 bases and J by 1 base, with 12 bases between the two germline ends. Per germline, CDR1 SGHDT and CDR2 YYEEEE. This CDR3 region has 13 residues. This TCR was recovered from a woman under 40 in good health. The J gene is TRBJ2-7, the V gene TRBV5-6; D is perhaps TRBD2 (6 bases). The sequenced material came from naive CD8+ T cells sorted from blood. CDR3 bases: TGTGCCAGCCGGGACTCACTTTCCTACGAGCAGTACTTC. As protein: CASRDSLSYEQYF.